This paragraph covers one T cell receptor (beta chain) sequence. What it recognizes is unknown. Assay: immunoSEQ multiplex PCR; the TCRdb copy retains only in-frame clones and omits some. The table records nearly 100,000 clones, around nine tenths of them present only once. The data originate from a study of T cell responses to AZD1222 COVID-19 vaccine. At the level of the study: Pooled samples include second doses given at about 4 or 12 weeks.

This CDR3 is built from 15 residues. The germline gives CDR1 SGHNT, CDR2 YYREEE (reference sequence). Germline trimming cut 4 bases from V and 4 bases from J; bases unmatched to any gene: 4. General study results and limits: Most donors were white British, females outnumbered males, and clonal diversity was possibly underestimated. Spike-specific TCRs gained breadth and depth after people received two AZD1222 doses.

The specimen comprised peripheral blood, sampled on day 0 of AZD1222 vaccination. The V gene is TRBV5-4, the J gene TRBJ2-1, with 11 bases that match TRBD2. The clonotype was recovered from an adult in good health. The CDR3 here is CASSRTSGGYNEQFF. In DNA form, the CDR3 reads TGTGCCAGCAGCCGTACTAGCGGGGGTTACAATGAGCAGTTCTTC.